Each of the 24 T cell receptor beta chains below was sequenced from the same sample in a study of T-cell memory formation after mild COVID-19. TCRdb re-analysed the 5' RACE reads in MiXCR, keeping a single row per CDR3 protein. Among roughly 600,000 distinct CDR3 sequences listed, approximately 18% were seen once. The sequenced sample was PBMCs or a T cell subset sorted from them (not recorded which). These receptors came from an adult woman who had mild COVID-19 (a few samples of this study predate the infection). Cell type and time point are not known.

CDR3 DNA sequence: TGTGCCAGCAGCTCCGTCGGGATCGGGGTATACAATGAGCAGTTCTTC. This gives the protein CASSSVGIGVYNEQFF. This chain joins TRBV7-2 and TRBJ2-1; D is perhaps TRBD2 (5 bases). V was pared by 4 bases and J by 4 bases, with 17 bases between. The CDR3 contains 16 residues. The germline gives CDR1 SGHTA, CDR2 FQGNSA.

V is TRBV7-8 and J is TRBJ2-7; TRBD2 matches 7 bases. The germline V gene has CDR1 SGHVS and CDR2 FQNEAQ. Trimming removed 2 bases from V and 3 bases from J; junction bases left unmatched: 16. This CDR3 region has 18 residues. This CDR3 is CASSLMGLAGEVRYEQYF. The CDR3 coding sequence is TGTGCCAGCAGCTTAATGGGTCTTGCGGGAGAAGTACGCTACGAGCAGTACTTC.

In this sample, this clonotype turned up a few times. The rearrangement joins TRBV18 to TRBJ1-3; TRBD1 aligns across 7 bases. Trimming took 3 bases from V and 1 from J; bases not matched to a gene: 9. The CDR3 is made up of 17 amino acids. CDR1 and CDR2 (germline): KGHSH, LQKENI. CDR3 in amino acids: CASSPGQFHSSGNTIYF. The CDR3 DNA reads TGTGCCAGCTCACCGGGACAGTTTCACTCGTCTGGAAACACCATATATTTT.

Only a few counts were recorded for this clonotype. The gene calls are TRBV6-4 and TRBJ2-1, with D perhaps TRBD1 (6 bases). Germline V gives CDR1 MRHNA, CDR2 SNTAGT. The length of the CDR3 is 13 residues. Deletions cut 5 bases from V and 5 bases from J, with 10 bases between. The CDR3 DNA follows: TGTGCCAGCAGTTGGACAGCAAACAATGAGCAGTTCTTC. It codes for CASSWTANNEQFF.

This chain connects TRBV11-2 to TRBJ1-1, with 9 bases matching TRBD1. CDR1 is SGHAT and CDR2 is FQNNGV in the germline V gene. Germline trimming cut 5 bases from V and 5 bases from J; bases unmatched to any gene: 9. CDR3 length: 15 residues. The CDR3 DNA reads as TGTGCCAGCAGCCCACCGACAGGGGGATGGACTGAAGCTTTCTTT. This encodes CASSPPTGGWTEAFF.

This sequence joins TRBV7-9 and TRBJ2-2, with 7 nucleotides matching TRBD1. CDR1 and CDR2 (germline): SEHNR, FQNEAQ (reference sequence). Trimming removed 4 bases from V and 1 base from J; junction bases left unmatched: 6. The CDR3 contains 16 residues. The CDR3 nucleotides read TGTGCCAGCAGCTCCAGACAGGGTGGGAACACCGGGGAGCTGTTTTTT. This encodes CASSSRQGGNTGELFF.

This clonotype has only a few counts. The chain carries TRBV5-6 and TRBJ1-1, with D unclear. The CDR3 is 14 residues long. Trimming pared 7 bases from V and 1 base from J, leaving 14 bases between. Germline V CDR1 and CDR2: SGHDT, YYEEEE. The CDR3 loop is CASVGGTANTEAFF. Written as DNA, the CDR3 is TGTGCCAGCGTTGGTGGAACAGCGAACACTGAAGCTTTCTTT.

This clonotype appeared a few times. J is TRBJ2-7 and V is TRBV12-5; D is perhaps TRBD1 (7 bases). CDR3 length equals 13 residues. V gave up 1 base and J gave up 4 bases, with 8 bases separating them. From germline, CDR1 is LGHNT and CDR2 FRNRAP. CDR3 sequence: CASGLAGGYEQYF. The DNA of the CDR3 is TGTGCTAGTGGTTTGGCAGGGGGGTACGAGCAGTACTTC. Filled out from reference TRBV12-5 and TRBJ2-7, the complete variable domain reads DARVTQTPRHKVTEMGQEVTMRCQPILGHNTVFWYRQTMMQGLELLAYFRNRAPLDDSGMPKDRFSAEMPDATLATLKIQPSEPRDSAVYFCASGLAGGYEQYFGPGTRLTVT.

This clonotype was detected a few times. The CDR3 is CASSPPRAHSYNEQFF. The CDR3 nucleotides are TGTGCCAGTAGTCCCCCCAGGGCCCACTCCTACAATGAGCAGTTCTTC. The rearrangement links TRBV19 to TRBJ2-1, with TRBD1 as a possible D gene (5 bases). This CDR3 is built from 16 residues. Germline CDR1 reads LNHDA; CDR2 reads SQIVND (reference sequence). V lost 5 bases and J 0 bases, leaving 14 bases between the germline ends.

The V gene is TRBV12-3 or TRBV12-4, the J gene TRBJ2-2; D call uncertain. V was clipped by 1 base and J by 8 bases, with 14 bases between them. The CDR3 is 15 residues long. CDR3 nucleotide sequence: TGTGCCAGCAGTTTAGGGGGTTTCTTGGTAGGGGAGCTGTTTTTT. Its translation is CASSLGGFLVGELFF.

This clonotype has a handful of counts. The V call is TRBV9, the J call TRBJ2-7; D gene ambiguous. V was shortened by 0 bases and J by 5 bases, with 12 bases between the two germline ends. This CDR3 region has 14 residues. The germline V gene has CDR1 SGDLS and CDR2 YYNGEE. The CDR3 coding sequence is TGTGCCAGCAGCGTAGTGGAGCTTTCCCACGAGCAGTACTTC. This gives the protein CASSVVELSHEQYF. Together with reference TRBV9 and TRBJ2-7, the CDR3 gives the full variable domain: DSGVTQTPKHLITATGQRVTLRCSPRSGDLSVYWYQQSLDQGLQFLIQYYNGEERAKGNILERFSAQQFPDLHSELNLSSLELGDSALYFCASSVVELSHEQYFGPGTRLTVT.

This clonotype was seen a few times. The chain combines TRBV20-1 with TRBJ2-1, with D perhaps TRBD2 (6 bases). V was shortened by 0 bases and J by 4 bases, with 13 bases between the two germline ends. In germline, CDR1 is DFQATT, CDR2 SNEGSKA (reference sequence). CDR3 size: 15 residues. The DNA for the CDR3 is TGCAGTGCTAGAGATGTACGGGGGAGGTACAATGAGCAGTTCTTC. Protein product: CSARDVRGRYNEQFF.

The chain employs TRBV10-3 and TRBJ2-3; D not certain. With 4 bases removed from V and 0 bases from J, the gap between germline ends came to 5 bases. The germline V gene encodes CDR1 ENHRY and CDR2 SYGVKD. The CDR3 covers 13 residues. The CDR3, as DNA: TGTGCCATCAGTGCTGCCAGCACAGATACGCAGTATTTT. Protein product: CAISAASTDTQYF.

In its sample, this clonotype was seen a few times. The junction and the germline gene differ at one end; a read error may be behind it. The chain recombines TRBV15 with TRBJ2-1, with a weak D call TRBD1 (5 bases). Germline-derived CDR1 and CDR2 are LNHNV and YYDKDF (reference sequence). The CDR3 length is 16 residues. CDR3 protein: CATRRVLGEPIVEQFF. CDR3 coding DNA: TGTGCCACCAGAAGAGTCTTAGGGGAACCCATTGTTGAGCAGTTCTTC.

V gene TRBV15 combines with J gene TRBJ2-1; 10 bases agree with TRBD2. Looked up from germline, CDR1 is LNHNV and CDR2 is YYDKDF (reference sequence). V shed 3 bases and J 7 bases; nucleotides not matched to a gene: 9. This CDR3 has 16 amino acids. The CDR3 loop reads CATSRELAGTGNEQFF. The CDR3 coding sequence is TGTGCCACCAGCAGGGAACTAGCGGGGACTGGAAATGAGCAGTTCTTC.

The chain couples TRBV9 to TRBJ1-1; no firm D call. CDR3 size: 13 residues. CDR1 is SGDLS and CDR2 is YYNGEE in the germline V gene. The V end lost 0 bases, the J end lost 2 bases, and 5 bases lay between the germline ends. CDR3 sequence (DNA): TGTGCCAGCAGCGTAGCCGCTAACACTGAAGCTTTCTTT. It encodes CASSVAANTEAFF.

On this clonotype: Germline is not matched at one junction end, which may reflect a read error. V is TRBV18 and J is TRBJ1-1; no clear D. The germline gives CDR1 KGHSH, CDR2 LQKENI. The CDR3 loop spans 14 amino acids. CDR3 protein: CASSPPMETVEAFF. For the CDR3, the DNA is TGTGCAAGCTCACCACCGATGGAGACGGTTGAAGCTTTCTTT.

This clonotype was seen a handful of times. The chain is built from TRBV4-3 and TRBJ1-3; D gene unclear. V was cut by 4 bases and J by 2 bases, with 12 bases left in between. The CDR3 runs to 15 residues. The germline V gene encodes CDR1 LGHNA and CDR2 YSLEER. The CDR3 coding sequence is TGCGCCAGCAGCCCGTCGAGTTGGGCTGGAAACACCATATATTTT. Translated, it gives CASSPSSWAGNTIYF.

This clonotype was detected ten times or more. The rearrangement uses TRBV7-2 and TRBJ2-2, with 8 bases aligning to TRBD2. The CDR3 is 13 residues long. CDR1 and CDR2 from the germline V gene are SGHTA and FQGNSA. Trimming removed 9 bases from V and 1 base from J; junction bases left unmatched: 1. CDR3 residues: CASSGMNTGELFF. DNA of the CDR3: TGTGCCAGTAGCGGGATGAACACCGGGGAGCTGTTTTTT.

This chain connects TRBV19 to TRBJ2-3; tentative D call: TRBD2 (6 bases). V was pared by 0 bases and J by 5 bases, with 15 bases between. This CDR3 has 16 amino acids. Germline assignment: CDR1 LNHDA and CDR2 SQIVND (reference sequence). The DNA for the CDR3 is TGTGCCAGTAGTATAGAGGGGATCGGGGGACGAGATACGCAGTATTTT. It codes for CASSIEGIGGRDTQYF.

This clonotype was picked up a small number of times. An end of the junction does not agree with germline; a read error may underlie this. V is TRBV4-1 and J is TRBJ1-5; 7 nucleotides align to TRBD1. This CDR3 has 16 amino acids. Germline V gene data show CDR1 as MGHRA and CDR2 as YSYEKL. The CDR3: CASNQPFTDREQPQHF. CDR3 DNA sequence: TGCGCCAGCAACCAACCCTTTACCGACAGGGAACAGCCCCAGCATTTT.

This chain uses TRBV13 with TRBJ2-1; possibly TRBD1 or TRBD2 for D (5 bases each). Germline CDR1 reads PRHDT; CDR2 reads FYEKMQ (reference sequence). This CDR3 has 15 residues. V was cut by 1 base and J by 6 bases, with 13 bases left in between. As DNA, the CDR3 is TGTGCCAGCAGCTTAGAAGGGACCGGTCTCAATGAGCAGTTCTTC. Protein product: CASSLEGTGLNEQFF.

The genes are TRBV11-2 and TRBJ1-2; D may be TRBD1 (6 bases). V lost 3 bases to trimming and J lost 4 bases, with 21 bases between them. The germline CDR1 and CDR2 sequences are SGHAT and FQNNGV. The CDR3 has 17 residues. The chain's CDR3 is CASSLRAQGGQRYGYTF. CDR3 DNA sequence: TGTGCCAGCAGCTTGAGAGCACAGGGAGGACAACGCTATGGCTACACCTTC.

The V and J genes are TRBV2 and TRBJ2-7, with D perhaps TRBD2 (6 bases). V lost 2 bases to trimming and J lost 3 bases, with 14 bases between them. The germline CDR1 and CDR2 sequences are SNHLY and FYNNEI. The CDR3 extends over 15 amino acids. DNA of the CDR3: TGTGCCAGCAGTGAATATTCCGGGAGCCACTACGAGCAGTACTTC. It encodes CASSEYSGSHYEQYF.